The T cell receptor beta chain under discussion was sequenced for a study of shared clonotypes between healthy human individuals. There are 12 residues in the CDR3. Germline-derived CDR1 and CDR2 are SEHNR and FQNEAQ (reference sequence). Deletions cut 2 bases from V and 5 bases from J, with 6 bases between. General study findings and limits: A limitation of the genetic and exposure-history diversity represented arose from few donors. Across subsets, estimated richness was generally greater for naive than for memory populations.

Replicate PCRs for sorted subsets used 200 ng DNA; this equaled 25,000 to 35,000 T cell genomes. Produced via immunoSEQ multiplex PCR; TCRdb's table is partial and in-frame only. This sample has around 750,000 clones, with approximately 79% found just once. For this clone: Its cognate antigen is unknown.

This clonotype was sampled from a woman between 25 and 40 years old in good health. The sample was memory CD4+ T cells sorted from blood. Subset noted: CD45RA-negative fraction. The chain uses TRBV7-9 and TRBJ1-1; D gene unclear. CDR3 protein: CASSLKSTEAFF. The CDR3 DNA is TGTGCCAGCAGCTTAAAATCGACTGAAGCTTTCTTT.